These 15 T cell receptor beta chains share one sample of origin, sequenced in a study of blood T cell repertoires in COVID-19. Profiling relied on immunoSEQ multiplex PCR, and the TCRdb table lists in-frame clones only, not all of them. This table has about 250,000 clones, 86% appearing once. Sequenced material: PBMCs or T cells enriched from blood (not recorded which). These receptors were taken from a man aged 35 to 55 who had recovered from COVID-19.

The chain recombines TRBV7-2 with TRBJ2-7; possibly TRBD2 for D (6 bases). The germline V gene has CDR1 SGHTA and CDR2 FQGNSA. The V gene lost 6 bases and the J gene lost 1 base, with 13 bases spanning the gap. The CDR3 spans 14 residues. In nucleotides, the CDR3 is TGTGCCAGCAGTTCGGGACTCCGGTCCTACGAGCAGTACTTC. Its translation: CASSSGLRSYEQYF.

This clone has more than one count but fewer than ten. This chain joins TRBV5-4 and TRBJ2-5; no definite D call. There are 15 residues in the CDR3. Between the trimmed V and J ends, which lost 0 bases and 1 base, there was a span of 10 bases. CDR1 is SGHNT, CDR2 YYREEE, per germline (reference sequence). Here the CDR3 reads CASSLALSVQETQYF. The CDR3 DNA is TGTGCCAGCAGCTTGGCATTAAGCGTCCAAGAGACCCAGTACTTC.

This clone appeared once. V gene TRBV5-5 combines with J gene TRBJ1-2; perhaps TRBD1 as D (5 bases). CDR1 SGHKS and CDR2 YYEKEE come from the germline V gene (reference sequence). V dropped 4 bases and J dropped 0 bases, with 19 bases sitting between them. The CDR3 extends over 17 amino acids. CDR3 nucleotides: TGTGCCAGCAGCCCGTTTTGGGGGGACGGGACTAACTATGGCTACACCTTC. It codes for CASSPFWGDGTNYGYTF.

The rearrangement joins TRBV4-3 to TRBJ2-2, with 12 bases lining up with TRBD2. Germline V gene data show CDR1 as LGHNA and CDR2 as YSLEER. The ends lost 6 bases at V and 3 bases at J; junction bases unmatched: 5. The CDR3 totals 16 residues. The CDR3 DNA is TGCGCCAGCAGTTCGACTAGCGGGGGAGACACCGGGGAGCTGTTTTTT. Protein product: CASSSTSGGDTGELFF.

The chain couples TRBV6-4 to TRBJ1-2; D is possibly TRBD1 (5 bases). The CDR3 extends over 15 amino acids. CDR1 is MRHNA, CDR2 SNTAGT, per germline. Trimming removed 8 bases from V and 2 bases from J, with 18 bases in between. CDR3 nucleotides: TGTGCCAGCGCGCGGGACGGGCTAGGAAACTATGGCTACACCTTC. This sequence encodes CASARDGLGNYGYTF.

The V and J genes are TRBV5-4 and TRBJ1-1, with D maybe TRBD1 (6 bases). Germline values: CDR1 SGHNT, CDR2 YYREEE (reference sequence). The CDR3 runs to 17 residues. V was pared by 2 bases and J by 1 base, with 18 bases between. CDR3 loop: CASSLDRDILGNTEAFF. DNA for the CDR3: TGTGCCAGCAGCTTAGACCGGGACATACTCGGGAACACTGAAGCTTTCTTT.

The CDR3 DNA reads as TGTGCCAGCAGCCAAGAGCTTGCGGGACTATATGGCTACACCTTC. It codes for CASSQELAGLYGYTF. The genes are TRBV3-1 (or the pseudogene TRBV3-2) and TRBJ1-2; maybe TRBD1 (5 bases). The CDR3 sequence is 15 residues long. The V end was cut by 0 bases, the J end by 5 bases, with 13 bases between. Germline CDR1 reads LGHDT; CDR2 reads YNNKEL (reference sequence).

This sequence joins TRBV7-2 and TRBJ2-2; D possibly corresponds to TRBD2 (6 bases). V gave up 2 bases and J gave up 3 bases, with 13 bases separating them. Germline loops: CDR1 SGHTA, CDR2 FQGNSA. This CDR3 has 16 amino acids. Here the CDR3 DNA reads TGTGCCAGCAGCTTAAACAGTCCGGGGGACACCGGGGAGCTGTTTTTT. Protein: CASSLNSPGDTGELFF.

CDR3 amino acids: CASSEARQANTEAFF. CDR3 in DNA: TGTGCCAGCAGTGAAGCCCGACAGGCCAACACTGAAGCTTTCTTT. V gene TRBV2 combines with J gene TRBJ1-1; D perhaps matches TRBD1 (6 bases). Germline V gene sequence: CDR1 SNHLY, CDR2 FYNNEI. This CDR3 region has 15 residues. Trimming removed 0 bases from V and 2 bases from J, with 10 bases in between.

The genes are TRBV28 and TRBJ2-5; 7 bases line up with TRBD1. The CDR3 is 13 amino acids. Germline V gene data show CDR1 as MDHEN and CDR2 as SYDVKM. Trimming removed 7 bases from V and 11 bases from J; junction bases left unmatched: 13. The CDR3 sequence is CASNTRRQGSQYF. The CDR3 DNA reads TGTGCCAGCAACACACGAAGACAGGGTTCGCAGTACTTC.

V gene TRBV4-3 combines with J gene TRBJ2-7, with D perhaps TRBD1 (5 bases). Germline V gene data show CDR1 as LGHNA and CDR2 as YSLEER. This CDR3 comprises 15 residues. V was pared by 0 bases and J by 0 bases, with 9 bases between. CDR3 bases: TGCGCCAGCAGCCAAGATCAGGGCTTCTCCTACGAGCAGTACTTC. Its translation: CASSQDQGFSYEQYF.

The chain links TRBV6-2 or TRBV6-3 to TRBJ2-7; 10 bases map to TRBD2. V trimming: 4 bases; J trimming: 0 bases; junction bases outside the gene matches: 3. This CDR3 region has 15 residues. In germline, CDR1 is MNHEY, CDR2 SVGEGT. The CDR3 protein is CASSSPSGGSYEQYF. CDR3 nucleotides: TGTGCCAGCAGTTCTCCTAGCGGGGGCTCCTACGAGCAGTACTTC.

This CDR3 reads CASSIDLRASGGDTQYF. The CDR3 DNA reads as TGTGCCAGTAGTATAGATCTGAGGGCTAGCGGGGGAGATACGCAGTATTTT. V and J are TRBV19 and TRBJ2-3, with 10 bases aligning to TRBD2. V shed 0 bases and J 5 bases; nucleotides not matched to a gene: 8. Germline values: CDR1 LNHDA, CDR2 SQIVND (reference sequence). The CDR3 loop spans 17 amino acids.

This clone has a single count. The rearrangement links TRBV19 to TRBJ2-5; D possibly corresponds to TRBD2 (7 bases). Germline values: CDR1 LNHDA, CDR2 SQIVND (reference sequence). This CDR3 is 13 amino acids long. The CDR3 region has the DNA TGTGCTGTTTGTGGCGGGGGCGGGGAGACCCAGTACTTC. Its translation is CAVCGGGGETQYF.

The chain recombines TRBV14 with TRBJ1-5; 7 bases map to TRBD1. V gave up 1 base and J gave up 4 bases; unmatched junction bases: 1. CDR3 length: 14 amino acids. Germline assignment: CDR1 SGHDN and CDR2 FVKESK. CDR3 region: CASSQAGGNQPQHF. The CDR3 DNA reads TGTGCCAGCAGCCAAGCAGGGGGTAATCAGCCCCAGCATTTT.